Below are 18 T cell receptor beta chains sequenced from a single sample in a study of early T cells in non-severe SARS-CoV-2 infection. TCRdb itself ran the 5' RACE reads through MiXCR, one entry per CDR3 protein. The table has about 92,000 distinct CDR3 sequences, approximately 15% seen once. Sequencing used whole blood. These receptors came from an adult who was a healthcare worker with PCR-confirmed SARS-CoV-2 infection or an uninfected control (not recorded which).

The chain joins TRBV29-1 to TRBJ2-4; 7 bases agree with TRBD2. The CDR3 is made up of 13 amino acids. The V gene end was trimmed by 5 bases and the J gene end by 8 bases; junction bases not matched to a gene: 9. Germline V gene data show CDR1 as SQVTM and CDR2 as ANQGSEA. For the CDR3, the DNA is TGCAGCGTTTTTTATCGGGGGAGGGACATTCAGTACTTC. It specifies CSVFYRGRDIQYF.

This clonotype was seen repeatedly, ten times or more. The rearrangement uses TRBV11-2 and TRBJ2-5; D is possibly TRBD2 (5 bases). With 1 base removed from V and 5 bases from J, the gap between germline ends came to 17 bases. The length of the CDR3 is 16 residues. CDR1 is SGHAT and CDR2 is FQNNGV in the germline V gene. DNA of the CDR3: TGTGCCAGCAGCTTAGGTTTGGGAGCCGGCAGGGAGACCCAGTACTTC. Amino acids: CASSLGLGAGRETQYF.

This clonotype was recorded many times. This chain uses TRBV3-1 with TRBJ1-2; 7 bases map to TRBD1. Germline V lookup: CDR1 LGHDT, CDR2 YNNKEL (reference sequence). The CDR3 consists of 13 residues. V shed 6 bases and J 3 bases; nucleotides not matched to a gene: 4. In DNA form, the CDR3 reads TGTGCCAGCAGGCCTGGACAGGACTATGGCTACACCTTC. As protein: CASRPGQDYGYTF. The full variable domain, its missing parts supplied by reference TRBV3-1 and TRBJ1-2, is DTAVSQTPKYLVTQMGNDKSIKCEQNLGHDTMYWYKQDSKKFLKIMFSYNNKELIINETVPNRFSPKSPDKAHLNLHINSLELGDSAVYFCASRPGQDYGYTFGSGTRLTVV.

This clonotype was detected only a few times. The chain uses TRBV18 and TRBJ1-5; no firm D call. CDR1 is KGHSH, CDR2 LQKENI, per germline. This CDR3 has 13 amino acids. Between the trimmed V and J ends, which lost 6 bases and 4 bases, there was a span of 10 bases. CDR3 sequence: CASSPTLNQPQHF. The CDR3 DNA sequence: TGTGCCAGCTCCCCGACCCTAAATCAGCCCCAGCATTTT.

This clonotype has just a few counts. V usage is TRBV4-2 and J usage is TRBJ1-4; TRBD1 is a possible D gene (5 bases). Germline V lookup: CDR1 LGHNA, CDR2 YNFKEQ. Trimming removed 1 base at V and 8 bases at J, with 23 bases between. The CDR3 runs 18 residues. The CDR3 bases are TGTGCCAGCAGCCAAGGGGCCCTCGGGAGGCCTGGGGGAGAAAAACTGTTTTTT. Amino acid sequence: CASSQGALGRPGGEKLFF.

The genes are TRBV18 and TRBJ1-3; D not resolved. The CDR3 is 15 residues long. Trimming took 0 bases from V and 0 from J, leaving 6 bases between them. Germline lookup yields CDR1 KGHSH and CDR2 LQKENI. The chain's CDR3 is CASSPPRPSGNTIYF. The CDR3 DNA is TGTGCCAGCTCACCACCCCGTCCCTCTGGAAACACCATATATTTT.

This clonotype was observed at least ten times. The V gene is TRBV7-2, the J gene TRBJ2-7; 14 positions match TRBD2. Germline trimming cut 5 bases from V and 0 bases from J; bases unmatched to any gene: 9. Germline V lookup: CDR1 SGHTA, CDR2 FQGNSA. The CDR3 extends over 18 amino acids. CDR3 in DNA: TGTGCCAGCAGCCCTAGACTAGCGGGAGGGCCGAGCTCCTACGAGCAGTACTTC. Its protein product is CASSPRLAGGPSSYEQYF.

Many counts were recorded for this clonotype. The chain links TRBV25-1 to TRBJ1-1; no definite D call. The CDR3 spans 12 residues. Germline V gene lookup returns CDR1 MGHDK and CDR2 SYGVNS. Trimming took 6 bases from V and 6 from J, leaving 11 bases between them. The CDR3 spells CASRYRGPEAFF. CDR3 DNA: TGTGCCAGCAGATATCGGGGTCCTGAAGCTTTCTTT. Complete variable domain (other parts from reference TRBV25-1 and TRBJ1-1): EADIYQTPRYLVIGTGKKITLECSQTMGHDKMYWYQQDPGMELHLIHYSYGVNSTEKGDLSSESTVSRIRTEHFPLTLESARPSHTSQYLCASRYRGPEAFFGQGTRLTVV.

The J gene is TRBJ1-5, the V gene TRBV27, with D tentatively TRBD1 (6 bases). In germline, CDR1 is MNHEY, CDR2 SMNVEV (reference sequence). V lost 6 bases, J lost 6 bases, and 15 bases lay in between. The CDR3 loop spans 14 amino acids. CDR3 nucleotides: TGTGCCAGCAGATTGGTGGAGGGGGGTCAGCCCCAGCATTTT. The encoded protein is CASRLVEGGQPQHF.

The chain links TRBV9 to TRBJ1-2; no firm D call. The V and J ends lost 0 bases and 0 bases respectively, with 9 bases between them. This CDR3 contains 15 residues. Germline CDR1 and CDR2: SGDLS and YYNGEE. This CDR3 reads CASSVGGLANYGYTF. CDR3 sequence (DNA): TGTGCCAGCAGCGTAGGGGGATTAGCTAACTATGGCTACACCTTC.

The chain employs TRBV7-9 and TRBJ2-1, with D possibly being TRBD2 (6 bases). The CDR3 has 16 residues. Trimming removed 7 bases from V and 4 bases from J, with 20 bases in between. The germline V gene has CDR1 SEHNR and CDR2 FQNEAQ (reference sequence). The CDR3 loop is CASIPIIRDSYNEQFF. In DNA, the CDR3 is TGTGCCAGCATCCCTATCATCCGGGACTCGTACAATGAGCAGTTCTTC.

This clonotype came up a few times. The V and J genes are TRBV7-6 and TRBJ2-7; D is ambiguous. The CDR3 is 16 residues long. Germline CDR1 reads SGHVS; CDR2 reads FNYEAQ. With 1 base removed from V and 0 bases from J, the gap between germline ends came to 13 bases. Here the CDR3 DNA reads TGTGCCAGCAGCTTAGAAATGGGCAGGAGCTCCTACGAGCAGTACTTC. Its protein product is CASSLEMGRSSYEQYF.

The rearrangement links TRBV5-1 to TRBJ2-7; D is unclear. V was pared by 1 base and J by 4 bases, with 9 bases between. In germline, CDR1 is SGHRS, CDR2 YFSETQ. This CDR3 spans 13 amino acids. CDR3 sequence reads: CASSLKGRYEQYF. The CDR3 DNA follows: TGCGCCAGCAGCTTGAAGGGTAGATACGAGCAGTACTTC.

This clonotype was recorded a few times. This chain joins TRBV11-2 and TRBJ1-5; D is possibly TRBD1 (5 bases). The CDR3 totals 13 residues. The germline V gene encodes CDR1 SGHAT and CDR2 FQNNGV. V gave up 1 base and J gave up 6 bases, with 7 bases separating them. This CDR3 reads CASSLGRGQPQHF. The CDR3 nucleotides are TGTGCCAGCAGCTTAGGGAGGGGTCAGCCCCAGCATTTT.

The chain carries TRBV15 and TRBJ2-2, with 8 nucleotides matching TRBD2. Germline assignment: CDR1 LNHNV and CDR2 YYDKDF (reference sequence). The CDR3 is made up of 18 amino acids. The V gene end was trimmed by 0 bases and the J gene end by 6 bases; junction bases not matched to a gene: 12. The CDR3, as DNA: TGTGCCACCAGCAGAGATCTTAGAGCGGGAGTATCATCCGGGGAGCTGTTTTTT. It encodes CATSRDLRAGVSSGELFF.

The table lists this clonotype with many counts. The rearrangement links TRBV7-6 to TRBJ2-3; possibly TRBD2 for D (5 bases). CDR3 length equals 14 residues. Trimming took off 4 bases at V and 0 bases at J, with 8 bases between the two ends. CDR1 is SGHVS and CDR2 is FNYEAQ in the germline V gene. The CDR3 DNA is TGTGCCAGCAGCTACCTAGCTAGCACAGATACGCAGTATTTT. It specifies CASSYLASTDTQYF.

The rearrangement links TRBV11-2 to TRBJ1-2; D gene uncertain. Germline values: CDR1 SGHAT, CDR2 FQNNGV. There are 15 residues in the CDR3. The V end lost 0 bases, the J end lost 3 bases, and 11 bases lay between the germline ends. The CDR3 sequence is CASSLDTNRYYGYTF. In DNA form, the CDR3 reads TGTGCCAGCAGCTTAGATACGAACAGATACTATGGCTACACCTTC.

The sample holds a few counts of this clonotype. This chain connects TRBV6-1 to TRBJ2-7; TRBD1 matches at 11 bases. The CDR3 runs to 14 residues. V dropped 1 base and J dropped 6; count of bases not matched to a gene: 2. Germline V gene data show CDR1 as MNHNS and CDR2 as SASEGT. This chain's CDR3 is CASSEEDRGREQYF. The CDR3 coding sequence is TGTGCCAGCAGTGAAGAGGACAGGGGGCGCGAGCAGTACTTC.